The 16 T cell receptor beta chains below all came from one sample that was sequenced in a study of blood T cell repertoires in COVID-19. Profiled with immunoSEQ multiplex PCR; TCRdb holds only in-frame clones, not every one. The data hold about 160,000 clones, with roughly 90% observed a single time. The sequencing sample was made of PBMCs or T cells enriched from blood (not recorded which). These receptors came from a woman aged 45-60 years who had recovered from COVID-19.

The CDR3 here is CASSILSTDTQYF. The CDR3 DNA follows: TGTGCCAGCAGCATTCTTAGCACAGATACGCAGTATTTT. The gene calls are TRBV11-2 and TRBJ2-3; D is undetermined. The germline V gene has CDR1 SGHAT and CDR2 FQNNGV. The ends were cut back, 5 bases at V and 0 bases at J, with 6 bases in the middle. The CDR3 totals 13 residues.

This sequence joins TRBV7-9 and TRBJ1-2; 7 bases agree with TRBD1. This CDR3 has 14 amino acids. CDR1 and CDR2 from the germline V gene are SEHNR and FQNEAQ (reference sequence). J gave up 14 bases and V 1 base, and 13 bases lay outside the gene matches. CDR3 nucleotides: TGTGCCAGCAGCTTAGGGACAGGATGGATGGTGGGTACCTTC. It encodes CASSLGTGWMVGTF.

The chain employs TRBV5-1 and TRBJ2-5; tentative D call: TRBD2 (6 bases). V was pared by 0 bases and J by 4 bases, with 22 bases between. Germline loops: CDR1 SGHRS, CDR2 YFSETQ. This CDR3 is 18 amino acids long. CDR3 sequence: CASSLADLRDWGGETQYF. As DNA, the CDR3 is TGCGCCAGCAGCTTGGCGGATCTTAGGGACTGGGGTGGAGAGACCCAGTACTTC.

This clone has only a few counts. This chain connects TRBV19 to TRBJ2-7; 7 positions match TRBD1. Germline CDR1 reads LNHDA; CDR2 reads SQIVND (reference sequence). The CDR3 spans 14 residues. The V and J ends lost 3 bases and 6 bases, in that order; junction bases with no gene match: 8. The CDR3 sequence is CASSIEQGRSEQYF. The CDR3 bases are TGTGCCAGTAGTATCGAACAGGGGAGAAGCGAGCAGTACTTC. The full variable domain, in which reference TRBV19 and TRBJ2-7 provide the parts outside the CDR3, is DGGITQSPKYLFRKEGQNVTLSCEQNLNHDAMYWYRQDPGQGLRLIYYSQIVNDFQKGDIAEGYSVSREKKESFPLTVTSAQKNPTAFYLCASSIEQGRSEQYFGPGTRLTVT.

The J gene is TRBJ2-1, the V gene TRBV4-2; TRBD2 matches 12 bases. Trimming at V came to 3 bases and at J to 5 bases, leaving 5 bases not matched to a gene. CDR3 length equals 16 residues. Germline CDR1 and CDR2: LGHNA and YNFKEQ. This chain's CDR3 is CASSHLGLAGNNEQFF. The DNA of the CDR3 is TGTGCCAGCAGCCATCTCGGACTAGCGGGAAACAATGAGCAGTTCTTC.

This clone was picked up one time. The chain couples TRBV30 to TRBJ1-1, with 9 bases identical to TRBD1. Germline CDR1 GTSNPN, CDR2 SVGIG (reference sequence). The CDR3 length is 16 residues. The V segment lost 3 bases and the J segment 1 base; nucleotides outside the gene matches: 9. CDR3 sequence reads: CAWREPRGQGNTEAFF. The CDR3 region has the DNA TGTGCCTGGAGGGAACCCCGGGGACAGGGGAACACTGAAGCTTTCTTT.

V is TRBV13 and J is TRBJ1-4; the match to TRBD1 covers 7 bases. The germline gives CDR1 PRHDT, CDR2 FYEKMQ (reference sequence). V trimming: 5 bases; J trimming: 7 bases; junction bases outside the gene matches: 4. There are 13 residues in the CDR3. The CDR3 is CASSRTGAEKLFF. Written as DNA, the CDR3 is TGTGCCAGCAGCCGCACAGGGGCTGAAAAACTGTTTTTT. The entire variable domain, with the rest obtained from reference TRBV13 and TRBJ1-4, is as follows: AAGVIQSPRHLIKEKRETATLKCYPIPRHDTVYWYQQGPGQDPQFLISFYEKMQSDKGSIPDRFSAQQFSDYHSELNMSSLELGDSALYFCASSRTGAEKLFFGSGTQLSVL.

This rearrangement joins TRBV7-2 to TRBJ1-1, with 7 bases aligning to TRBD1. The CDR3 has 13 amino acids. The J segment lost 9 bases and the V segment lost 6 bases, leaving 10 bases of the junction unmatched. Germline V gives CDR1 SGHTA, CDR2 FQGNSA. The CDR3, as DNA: TGTGCCAGCAGTTATGACAGGGTGGCGAAAGCTTTCTTT. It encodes CASSYDRVAKAFF.

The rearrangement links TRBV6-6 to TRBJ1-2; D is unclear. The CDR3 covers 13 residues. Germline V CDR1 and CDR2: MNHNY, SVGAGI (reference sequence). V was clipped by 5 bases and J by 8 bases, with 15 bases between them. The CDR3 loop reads CASSAEGVGGYTF. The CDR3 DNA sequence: TGTGCCAGCAGTGCCGAGGGAGTAGGCGGCTACACCTTC.

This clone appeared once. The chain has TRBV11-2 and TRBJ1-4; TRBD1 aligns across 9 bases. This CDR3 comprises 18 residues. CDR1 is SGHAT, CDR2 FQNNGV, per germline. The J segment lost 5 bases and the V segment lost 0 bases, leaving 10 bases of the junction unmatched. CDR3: CASSLDHAGQGSNEKLFF. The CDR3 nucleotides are TGTGCCAGCAGCTTAGATCATGCGGGACAGGGATCCAATGAAAAACTGTTTTTT.

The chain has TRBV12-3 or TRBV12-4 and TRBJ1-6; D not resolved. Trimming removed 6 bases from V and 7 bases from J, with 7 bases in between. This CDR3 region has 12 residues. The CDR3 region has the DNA TGTGCCAGCAGCTGGGCGAATTCACCCCTCCACTTT. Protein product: CASSWANSPLHF.

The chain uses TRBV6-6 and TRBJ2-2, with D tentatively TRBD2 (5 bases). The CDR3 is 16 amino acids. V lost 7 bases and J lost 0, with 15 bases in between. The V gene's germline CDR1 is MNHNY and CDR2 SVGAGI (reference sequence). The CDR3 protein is CASKARGQSNTGELFF. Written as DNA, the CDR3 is TGTGCCAGCAAGGCCCGAGGGCAGTCGAACACCGGGGAGCTGTTTTTT.

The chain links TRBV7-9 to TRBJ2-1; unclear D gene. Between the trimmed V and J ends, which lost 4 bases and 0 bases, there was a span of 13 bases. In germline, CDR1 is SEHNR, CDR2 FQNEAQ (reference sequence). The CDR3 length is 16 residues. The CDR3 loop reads CASSSPTESSYNEQFF. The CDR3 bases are TGTGCCAGCAGCTCGCCCACTGAGAGCTCCTACAATGAGCAGTTCTTC.

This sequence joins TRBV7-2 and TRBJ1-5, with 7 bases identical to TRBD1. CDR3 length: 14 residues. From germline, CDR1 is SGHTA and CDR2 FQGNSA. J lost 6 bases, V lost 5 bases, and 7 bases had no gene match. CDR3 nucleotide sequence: TGTGCCAGCAGCCACCGACAGGGCGGTCAGCCCCAGCATTTT. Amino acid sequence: CASSHRQGGQPQHF.

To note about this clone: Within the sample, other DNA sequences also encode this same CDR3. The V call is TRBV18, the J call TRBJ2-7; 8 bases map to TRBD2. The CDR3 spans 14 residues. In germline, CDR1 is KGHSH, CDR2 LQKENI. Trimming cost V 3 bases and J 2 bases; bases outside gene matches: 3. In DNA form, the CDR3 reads TGTGCCAGCTCACCGTCGGGGGGGGCCTACGAGCAGTACTTC. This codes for CASSPSGGAYEQYF.

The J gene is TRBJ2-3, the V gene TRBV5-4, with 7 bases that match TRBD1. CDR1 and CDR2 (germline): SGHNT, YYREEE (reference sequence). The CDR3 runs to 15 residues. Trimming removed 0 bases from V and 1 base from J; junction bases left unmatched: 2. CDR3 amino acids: CASSLVGQGTDTQYF. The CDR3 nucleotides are TGTGCCAGCAGCTTGGTCGGACAGGGCACAGATACGCAGTATTTT.